The T cell receptor (beta chain) under discussion was sequenced for a study of cytomegalovirus exposure and HLA in healthy donors. A multiplex PCR was run with 60 Vbeta primers and 13 Jbeta primers. Measured with immunoSEQ multiplex PCR; TCRdb has only the in-frame clones, and not every one. The data show more than 100,000 clones, approximately 85% seen once. Input material: PBMCs. The receptor was derived from a woman aged 45-65 years in good health and CMV-seropositive.

The CDR3 spells CASGSESPYTNYGYTF. In DNA form, the CDR3 reads TGTGCTAGTGGTTCTGAGAGCCCTTATACTAACTATGGCTACACCTTC. The chain couples TRBV12-5 to TRBJ1-2; no definite D call. This CDR3 is built from 16 residues. Trimming pared 4 bases from V and 0 bases from J, leaving 15 bases between. CDR1 LGHNT and CDR2 FRNRAP come from the germline V gene.